This T cell receptor (beta chain) was obtained from a study of esophageal squamous cell carcinoma under preoperative chemotherapy. Study information: Both tumor-infiltrating lymphocytes and peripheral blood T cells had their TCR repertoires profiled.

Per the germline V gene, CDR1 is SGHNT and CDR2 is YYREEE (reference sequence). This CDR3 contains 14 residues. Trimming left V 4 bases short and J 4 bases short, with 13 bases between. Study observations and caveats: After treatment, tumor-infiltrating lymphocytes seemed to come partly from incoming peripheral T cells, not only local changes. Abundant clones tended to shrink rather than expand after paclitaxel-nedaplatin.

Via MiXCR, TCRdb re-called the PCR reads, giving one row per CDR3 protein. The table records tens of thousands of distinct CDR3 sequences, roughly half of them present only once. This clonotype has a count of ten or more. Antigen specificity is unknown. Indicated time point: before preoperative PTX-NDP chemotherapy. Before surgery, patients were given preoperative paclitaxel-nedaplatin chemotherapy. The chain recombines TRBV5-4 with TRBJ2-3; D is ambiguous. The TCR comes from a human donor with esophageal squamous cell carcinoma. The donor label of this sample is uncertain. This specimen was collected from a patient given preoperative chemotherapy. The CDR3: CASSPKDGPDTQYF. For the CDR3, the DNA is TGTGCCAGCAGCCCTAAGGACGGCCCAGATACGCAGTATTTT. The full variable domain, rest sourced from reference TRBV5-4 and TRBJ2-3, is ETGVTQSPTHLIKTRGQQVTLRCSSQSGHNTVSWYQQALGQGPQFIFQYYREEENGRGNFPPRFSGLQFPNYSSELNVNALELDDSALYLCASSPKDGPDTQYFGPGTRLTVL.